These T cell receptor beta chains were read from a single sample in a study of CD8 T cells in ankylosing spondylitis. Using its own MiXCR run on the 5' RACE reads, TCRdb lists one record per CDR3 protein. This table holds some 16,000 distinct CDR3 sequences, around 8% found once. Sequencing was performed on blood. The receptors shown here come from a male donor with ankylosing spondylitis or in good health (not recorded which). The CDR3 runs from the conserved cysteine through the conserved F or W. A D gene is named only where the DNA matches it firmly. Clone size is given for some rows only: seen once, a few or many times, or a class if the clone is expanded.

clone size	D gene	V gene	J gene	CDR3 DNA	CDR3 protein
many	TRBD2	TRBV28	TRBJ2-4	TGTGCCAGCAGTTTCTGGCGGGGGGACCAAAACATTCAGTACTTC	CASSFWRGDQNIQYF
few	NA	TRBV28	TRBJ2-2	TGTGCCAGCAGTCGTAAGACTATCGCGAACACCGGGGAGCTGTTTTTT	CASSRKTIANTGELFF
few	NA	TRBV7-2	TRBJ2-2	TGTGCCAGCAGCGTTAGCGCCTCGAGGACCGGGGAGCTGTTTTTT	CASSVSASRTGELFF
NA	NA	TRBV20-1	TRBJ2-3	TGCAGTGCCCCAGGGGCGGGCAGCACAGATACGCAGTATTTT	CSAPGAGSTDTQYF
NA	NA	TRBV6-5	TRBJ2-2	TGTGCCAGCTGGAGGGGCAACACCGGGGAGCTGTTTTTT	CASWRGNTGELFF
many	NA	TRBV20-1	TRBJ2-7	TGCAGTGCTAGAGATGCATCCAGCGGGTACGAGCAGTACTTC	CSARDASSGYEQYF
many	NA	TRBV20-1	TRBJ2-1	TGCAGTGCTAGAGATCCGGTGGCCAGTCGGAATGAGCAGTTCTTC	CSARDPVASRNEQFF
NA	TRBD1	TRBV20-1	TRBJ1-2	TGCAGTGCTAGAGCTATGACAGGGGGCTCATCGAATAACTATGGCTACACCTTC	CSARAMTGGSSNNYGYTF
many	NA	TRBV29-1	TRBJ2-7	TGCAGCGCCGCCCCGGGAATGTTCCACGAGCAGTACTTC	CSAAPGMFHEQYF
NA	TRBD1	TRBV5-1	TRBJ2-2	TGCGCCAGCAGCTGGACAGGGAGGAACGGGGAGCTGTTTTTT	CASSWTGRNGELFF
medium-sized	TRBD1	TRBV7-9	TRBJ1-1	TGTGCCAGCAGCTTACCCCTAGGGACAGGGGACACTGAAGCTTTCTTT	CASSLPLGTGDTEAFF
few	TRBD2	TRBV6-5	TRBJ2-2	TGTGCCAGCAGTTACTCCGGGAGGGTCACCGGGGAGCTGTTTTTT	CASSYSGRVTGELFF
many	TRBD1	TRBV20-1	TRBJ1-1	TGCAGTGCTTCCTCAGGGGGGTCATGGGACACTGAAGCTTTCTTT	CSASSGGSWDTEAFF
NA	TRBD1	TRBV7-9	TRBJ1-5	TGTGCCAGCAGCGAAACGACAGGGGGCAGCAATCAGCCCCAGCATTTT	CASSETTGGSNQPQHF
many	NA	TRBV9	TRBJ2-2	TGTGCCAGCACGGCCACCGGGGAGCTGTTTTTT	CASTATGELFF
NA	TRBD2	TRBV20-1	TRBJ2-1	TGCAGTGCTAGAGATCGGCTAGCGGGAGGGTCCTACAATGAGCAGTTCTTC	CSARDRLAGGSYNEQFF
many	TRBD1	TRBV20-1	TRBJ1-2	TGCAGTGCCCGGGACAGGGCCTATGGCTACACCTTC	CSARDRAYGYTF
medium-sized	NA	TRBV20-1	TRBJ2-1	TGCAGTGCTAGAGCGGGGGGCATTACCTCCTACAATGAGCAGTTCTTC	CSARAGGITSYNEQFF
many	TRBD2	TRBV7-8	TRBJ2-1	TGTGCCAGCAGCTTAGCGCCGGGACTAGCATTCTTC	CASSLAPGLAFF
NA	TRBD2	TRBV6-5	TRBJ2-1	TGTGCCAGCAGTTACTCAGGTAGCGGGGCCCCCTCCTACAATGAGCAGTTCTTC	CASSYSGSGAPSYNEQFF
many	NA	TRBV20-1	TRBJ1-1	TGCAGTGCCGAAGGTCCGAACACTGAAGCTTTCTTT	CSAEGPNTEAFF
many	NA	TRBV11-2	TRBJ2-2	TGTGCCAGCAGCTTAGACTCGGGATCCACCGGGGAGCTGTTTTTT	CASSLDSGSTGELFF
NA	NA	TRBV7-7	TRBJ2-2	TGTGCCAGCGGGAATCAGAACACCGGGGAGCTGTTTTTT	CASGNQNTGELFF
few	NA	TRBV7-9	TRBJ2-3	TGTGCCAGCAGCTTATCAGCGCTAACAGATACGCAGTATTTT	CASSLSALTDTQYF
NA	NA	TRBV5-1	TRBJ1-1	TGCGCCAGCAGCACAGAACCTCGGCGGACTGAAGCTTTCTTT	CASSTEPRRTEAFF
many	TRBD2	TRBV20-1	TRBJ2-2	TGCAGTGCAGCTAGCGGGATTACCGGGGAGCTGTTTTTT	CSAASGITGELFF
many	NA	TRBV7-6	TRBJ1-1	TGTGCCAGCAGCCCCGAGGTAAACACTGAAGCTTTCTTT	CASSPEVNTEAFF
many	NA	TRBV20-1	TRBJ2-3	TGCAGTGCTAGAGATTTTCACTCGGCATACACAGATACGCAGTATTTT	CSARDFHSAYTDTQYF
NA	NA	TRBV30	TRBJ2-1	TGTGCCTGGAGTTCTAATGCGGGACCCCTCCTTGAGCAGTTCTTC	CAWSSNAGPLLEQFF